The present entry profiles one T cell receptor (beta chain) with its context. The TCRbeta library incorporated unique molecular identifiers. A single record per CDR3 protein comes from TCRdb applying MiXCR to the PCR reads. Of about 610,000 distinct CDR3 sequences in the sample, over 9.5% were seen once. This sample was included in a study of T-cell reconstitution after alpha-beta-depleted transplantation in children. The germline V gene has CDR1 DFQATT and CDR2 SNEGSKA (reference sequence). The ends were cut back, 0 bases at V and 3 bases at J, with 9 bases in the middle. The CDR3 has 13 residues. This chain links TRBV20-1 with TRBJ2-7; D possibly corresponds to TRBD2 (5 bases). Sequenced here: PBMCs from the stem cell graft donor, sampled from the stem cell graft. The origin of this receptor is a human donor who donated a stem cell graft to a child with acute myeloid leukemia. The CDR3 region has the DNA TGCAGTGCTAGAGAGGTCCGGGGCTACGAGCAGTACTTC. This sequence encodes CSAREVRGYEQYF.